The 27 T cell receptor beta chains listed next were all sequenced from one sample in a study of T cell repertoires in cytomegalovirus infection. Using its own MiXCR run on the reads, TCRdb lists one record per CDR3 protein. This table holds about 470,000 distinct CDR3 sequences, approximately 42% found once. Their antigens are not known. The specimen comprised cultured PBMCs, sampled from culture after CMV antigen stimulation. The receptors were gathered from a human donor in good health (CMV status not recorded). Some clones in this sample may be carry-over from other donors' samples.

The chain joins TRBV7-9 to TRBJ2-1; D remains unclear. Germline assignment: CDR1 SEHNR and CDR2 FQNEAQ (reference sequence). The ends were cut back, 6 bases at V and 9 bases at J, with 9 bases in the middle. The CDR3 has 11 amino acids. Here the CDR3 reads CASSYRVEQFF. Here the CDR3 DNA reads TGTGCCAGCAGTTATCGAGTTGAGCAGTTCTTC.

The chain carries TRBV7-2 and TRBJ1-1; a weak D match, TRBD1 (6 bases). Trimming took off 4 bases at V and 3 bases at J, with 15 bases between the two ends. This CDR3 is built from 15 residues. Germline lookup yields CDR1 SGHTA and CDR2 FQGNSA. Here the CDR3 reads CASSSPQGLDTEAFF. In DNA form, the CDR3 reads TGTGCCAGCAGCTCACCTCAGGGGCTGGACACTGAAGCTTTCTTT.

The V and J genes are TRBV20-1 and TRBJ2-5; D perhaps matches TRBD1 (5 bases). Trimming stripped 1 base from V and 1 base from J, with 13 bases between. The germline CDR1 and CDR2 sequences are DFQATT and SNEGSKA (reference sequence). This CDR3 comprises 15 residues. CDR3 amino acids: CSARVHRFFQETQYF. CDR3 in DNA: TGCAGTGCTAGAGTCCACAGGTTCTTCCAAGAGACCCAGTACTTC.

The chain uses TRBV6-2 or TRBV6-3 and TRBJ1-5; D ambiguous. The CDR3 is made up of 15 amino acids. Germline V gene data show CDR1 as MNHEY and CDR2 as SVGEGT. Trimming pared 5 bases from V and 0 bases from J, leaving 11 bases between. CDR3 nucleotide sequence: TGTGCCAGCAGTGACGGAGTGTATAGCAATCAGCCCCAGCATTTT. It is translated as CASSDGVYSNQPQHF.

The chain carries TRBV7-2 and TRBJ1-2; D is ambiguous. The CDR3 totals 12 residues. Germline CDR1 reads SGHTA; CDR2 reads FQGNSA. Trimming shortened V by 4 bases and J by 5 bases, and 8 bases separated the two germline ends. The CDR3 bases are TGTGCCAGCAGCTATGACGGTTATGGCTACACCTTC. Its translation: CASSYDGYGYTF.

This clonotype was seen many times. V gene TRBV12-3 or TRBV12-4 combines with J gene TRBJ1-5; D unclear. This CDR3 is built from 13 residues. Trimming stripped 3 bases from V and 3 bases from J, with 6 bases between. The CDR3: CASSFDPNQPQHF. The CDR3 DNA sequence: TGTGCCAGCAGTTTTGACCCCAATCAGCCCCAGCATTTT.

The chain recombines TRBV6-5 with TRBJ2-7, with 7 positions matching TRBD2. Germline V CDR1 and CDR2: MNHEY, SVGAGI. This CDR3 comprises 11 residues. The J segment lost 7 bases and the V segment lost 8 bases, leaving 5 bases of the junction unmatched. DNA for the CDR3: TGTGCCAGCGGGCGGGAGTGGGAGCAGTACTTC. Protein: CASGREWEQYF.

The chain joins TRBV20-1 to TRBJ2-1, with TRBD2 matching over 8 bases. Germline CDR1 and CDR2: DFQATT and SNEGSKA (reference sequence). V shed 5 bases, J shed 6 bases, and the junction held 9 bases outside the gene matches. The CDR3 is made up of 14 amino acids. In DNA, the CDR3 is TGCAGTGCTCCGGGACTAGATATATTCAATGAGCAGTTCTTC. Protein: CSAPGLDIFNEQFF.

This chain links TRBV7-9 with TRBJ2-2; 13 bases agree with TRBD2. This CDR3 has 17 amino acids. Trimming took 1 base from V and 1 from J; bases not matched to a gene: 0. Germline assignment: CDR1 SEHNR and CDR2 FQNEAQ (reference sequence). CDR3 sequence: CASSLGTSGRNTGELFF. The CDR3 nucleotides read TGTGCCAGCAGCTTAGGGACTAGCGGGAGGAACACCGGGGAGCTGTTTTTT. Complete variable domain (other parts from reference TRBV7-9 and TRBJ2-2): DTGVSQNPRHKITKRGQNVTFRCDPISEHNRLYWYRQTLGQGPEFLTYFQNEAQLEKSRLLSDRFSAERPKGSFSTLEIQRTEQGDSAMYLCASSLGTSGRNTGELFFGEGSRLTVL.

At least ten counts were recorded for this clonotype. The CDR3 here is CASSTELAGVQPQHF. The CDR3 nucleotides read TGTGCCAGCAGCACCGAGCTGGCAGGGGTTCAGCCCCAGCATTTT. The rearrangement uses TRBV7-2 and TRBJ1-5, with D possibly matching TRBD1 (6 bases). This CDR3 region has 15 residues. The germline gives CDR1 SGHTA, CDR2 FQGNSA. V lost 5 bases and J lost 6, with 17 bases in between.

This rearrangement joins TRBV7-2 to TRBJ2-5; the match to TRBD2 covers 8 bases. Trimming took 5 bases from V and 5 from J; bases not matched to a gene: 16. The CDR3 sequence is 17 residues long. Germline V gene sequence: CDR1 SGHTA, CDR2 FQGNSA. CDR3 DNA sequence: TGTGCCAGCAGCAAATGGACTATACGGGGGGGGTCGGAGACCCAGTACTTC. Amino acid sequence: CASSKWTIRGGSETQYF.

V is TRBV7-6 and J is TRBJ2-7, with D possibly being TRBD1 (6 bases). This CDR3 spans 13 amino acids. The ends were cut back, 7 bases at V and 6 bases at J, with 16 bases in the middle. Germline V CDR1 and CDR2: SGHVS, FNYEAQ. CDR3 amino acids: CASTQTGLGEQYF. DNA for the CDR3: TGTGCCAGCACCCAAACAGGGTTGGGCGAGCAGTACTTC. Full variable domain (missing parts from reference TRBV7-6 and TRBJ2-7): GAGVSQSPRYKVTKRGQDVALRCDPISGHVSLYWYRQALGQGPEFLTYFNYEAQQDKSGLPNDRFSAERPEGSISTLTIQRTEQRDSAMYRCASTQTGLGEQYFGPGTRLTVT.

The chain couples TRBV7-9 to TRBJ2-3; D call uncertain. V was clipped by 8 bases and J by 2 bases, with 8 bases between them. Per germline, CDR1 SEHNR and CDR2 FQNEAQ (reference sequence). The CDR3 sequence is 12 residues long. In DNA form, the CDR3 reads TGTGCCAGCGGTCGAGTCACAGATACGCAGTATTTT. Translated, it gives CASGRVTDTQYF.

The sample holds one count of this clonotype. The genes are TRBV20-1 and TRBJ1-5, with D maybe TRBD1 (5 bases). Germline V lookup: CDR1 DFQATT, CDR2 SNEGSKA (reference sequence). CDR3 length equals 13 residues. V lost 5 bases to trimming and J lost 7 bases, with 15 bases between them. This chain's CDR3 is CSAVRDAWQPQHF. The CDR3 DNA sequence: TGCAGTGCTGTCCGGGACGCTTGGCAGCCCCAGCATTTT.

The CDR3 region has the DNA TGTGCCACCTCTGTGTGGGGAGGGTTGAACAATCAGCCCCAGCATTTT. Its protein product is CATSVWGGLNNQPQHF. This sequence joins TRBV28 and TRBJ1-5; no definite D call. CDR1 is MDHEN, CDR2 SYDVKM, per germline. The CDR3 has 16 residues. V lost 10 bases and J lost 3, with 22 bases in between. Supplemented by reference TRBV28 and TRBJ1-5, the full variable domain reads DVKVTQSSRYLVKRTGEKVFLECVQDMDHENMFWYRQDPGLGLRLIYFSYDVKMKEKGDIPEGYSVSREKKERFSLILESASTNQTSMYLCATSVWGGLNNQPQHFGDGTRLSIL.

V is TRBV20-1 and J is TRBJ2-2; 7 nucleotides line up with TRBD1. V lost 0 bases, J lost 1 base, and 5 bases stayed unmatched. Per germline, CDR1 DFQATT and CDR2 SNEGSKA (reference sequence). The CDR3 is 16 amino acids. CDR3 in DNA: TGCAGTGCTAGAGATTACCGACAGGGGAACACCGGGGAGCTGTTTTTT. Protein: CSARDYRQGNTGELFF.

V usage is TRBV5-1 and J usage is TRBJ2-1; weak D call: TRBD1 (5 bases). V lost 4 bases to trimming and J lost 3 bases, with 11 bases between them. This CDR3 is 14 amino acids long. Germline lookup yields CDR1 SGHRS and CDR2 YFSETQ. The CDR3 protein is CASSPVTGYNEQFF. CDR3 nucleotides: TGCGCCAGCAGCCCGGTCACAGGCTACAATGAGCAGTTCTTC. Looking up the rest from reference TRBV5-1 and TRBJ2-1 gives the full variable domain: KAGVTQTPRYLIKTRGQQVTLSCSPISGHRSVSWYQQTPGQGLQFLFEYFSETQRNKGNFPGRFSGRQFSNSRSEMNVSTLELGDSALYLCASSPVTGYNEQFFGPGTRLTVL.

The genes are TRBV6-2 or TRBV6-3 and TRBJ2-3; the D gene is possibly TRBD2 (5 bases). The V gene lost 6 bases and the J gene lost 0 bases, with 7 bases spanning the gap. The CDR3 is 13 residues long. Germline values: CDR1 MNHEY, CDR2 SVGEGT. In DNA form, the CDR3 reads TGTGCCAGCAGAGGGAGTAGCACAGATACGCAGTATTTT. It translates to CASRGSSTDTQYF.

CDR3 in DNA: TGTGCCAGCAGCTTATCCCCAGGACAGGGGACAGATACGCAGTATTTT. Amino acid sequence: CASSLSPGQGTDTQYF. This sequence joins TRBV7-2 and TRBJ2-3; 9 bases line up with TRBD1. Germline-derived CDR1 and CDR2 are SGHTA and FQGNSA. This CDR3 spans 16 amino acids. Trimming removed 2 bases from V and 3 bases from J; junction bases left unmatched: 6.

V gene TRBV11-1 combines with J gene TRBJ2-1; D not resolved. Trimming took off 5 bases at V and 8 bases at J, with 13 bases between the two ends. CDR3 length: 13 residues. The germline CDR1 and CDR2 sequences are SGHAT and FQDESV (reference sequence). The CDR3 protein is CASSPPEQDEQFF. The CDR3 DNA reads as TGTGCCAGCAGCCCCCCGGAGCAAGATGAGCAGTTCTTC.

The chain joins TRBV5-4 to TRBJ2-7; 8 nucleotides agree with TRBD2. The trim removed 4 bases at V and 5 bases at J, leaving 20 bases unmatched. This CDR3 has 18 amino acids. Germline loops: CDR1 SGHNT, CDR2 YYREEE (reference sequence). DNA for the CDR3: TGTGCCAGCAGCCCGGGGGGGGAGGCCCAAATGGGTATCGACGAGCAGTACTTC. It encodes CASSPGGEAQMGIDEQYF.

This clonotype was recorded a few times. The chain joins TRBV7-2 to TRBJ2-5; D possibly corresponds to TRBD1 (6 bases). Trimming removed 2 bases at V and 0 bases at J, with 13 bases between. The CDR3 has 16 residues. Germline loops: CDR1 SGHTA, CDR2 FQGNSA. Written as DNA, the CDR3 is TGTGCCAGCAGCTTACGTTTGGACAGAAACCAAGAGACCCAGTACTTC. Translation: CASSLRLDRNQETQYF.

CDR3 sequence reads: CASSYRTGHKFLEKLFF. The CDR3 bases are TGTGCCAGCAGTTACAGGACAGGTCACAAGTTTCTTGAAAAACTGTTTTTT. The rearrangement joins TRBV6-5 to TRBJ1-4; 7 bases are shared with TRBD1. With 2 bases clipped from V and 7 bases from J, the junction kept 13 bases outside the gene matches. Germline V gene data show CDR1 as MNHEY and CDR2 as SVGAGI. The CDR3 has 17 amino acids.

V is TRBV10-3 and J is TRBJ2-3; D not resolved. Germline values: CDR1 ENHRY, CDR2 SYGVKD. The germline V and J ends were trimmed by 4 bases and 4 bases, with 9 bases remaining between them. CDR3 length: 13 residues. The CDR3 DNA follows: TGTGCCATCAGTGCCCAATCGGCAGATACGCAGTATTTT. This gives the protein CAISAQSADTQYF.

The chain employs TRBV2 and TRBJ1-1, with D possibly matching TRBD1 (5 bases). From germline, CDR1 is SNHLY and CDR2 FYNNEI. The length of the CDR3 is 14 residues. The ends were cut back, 3 bases at V and 5 bases at J, with 13 bases in the middle. The DNA for the CDR3 is TGTGCCAGCAGTGATTATGGGGGGTGGACTGAAGCTTTCTTT. Its translation: CASSDYGGWTEAFF.

This CDR3 is CASSKDRTQPQHF. The CDR3 bases are TGTGCCAGCAGTAAAGACAGGACCCAGCCCCAGCATTTT. J is TRBJ1-5 and V is TRBV27; D possibly corresponds to TRBD1 (6 bases). The germline V gene has CDR1 MNHEY and CDR2 SMNVEV (reference sequence). The CDR3 contains 13 residues. Trimming took 5 bases from V and 7 from J, leaving 12 bases between them.

This clonotype came up a few times. This chain uses TRBV27 with TRBJ2-7; TRBD2 might be the D (6 bases). The germline V and J ends were trimmed by 6 bases and 3 bases, with 15 bases remaining between them. The V gene's germline CDR1 is MNHEY and CDR2 SMNVEV (reference sequence). The CDR3 consists of 14 residues. CDR3 in amino acids: CASSPGRDLYEQYF. CDR3 sequence (DNA): TGTGCCAGCAGCCCCGGGCGGGACCTCTACGAGCAGTACTTC.